This passage covers 10 T cell receptor beta chains from one sample sequenced in a study of immune heterogeneity within non-small cell lung tumors. Bulk tumor genomic DNA, 450 to 600 ng per sample, was the template. While surgery was under way, several biopsies spaced far apart were taken per primary tumor. These patients got curative surgery after being newly diagnosed with untreated non-small cell lung cancer. Multiplex PCR relied on 32 V and 13 J primers to amplify TCR beta CDR3. One entry per CDR3 protein, called by TCRdb with MiXCR from the multiplex PCR reads. The sample contains some 31,000 distinct CDR3 sequences, more than 25% of which appear only once. Material for sequencing was lung tumor tissue. The receptors derive from a man aged 40-55 years with non-small cell lung cancer.

The chain recombines TRBV5-5 with TRBJ2-1, with 13 positions matching TRBD2. V shed 2 bases, J shed 6 bases, and the junction held 11 bases outside the gene matches. This CDR3 has 18 residues. Looked up from germline, CDR1 is SGHKS and CDR2 is YYEKEE (reference sequence). Written as DNA, the CDR3 is TGTGCCAGCAGCTTTGGACTAGCGGGAGCAAGTAATGGCAATGAGCAGTTCTTC. It encodes CASSFGLAGASNGNEQFF.

This clonotype has a handful of counts. This rearrangement joins TRBV18 to TRBJ2-1, with 14 bases aligning to TRBD2. Germline-derived CDR1 and CDR2 are KGHSH and LQKENI. The V gene end was trimmed by 3 bases and the J gene end by 0 bases; junction bases not matched to a gene: 7. The CDR3 consists of 19 residues. The CDR3, as DNA: TGTGCCAGCTCACCCCCGGGACTAGCGGGAGTAACCTCCTACAATGAGCAGTTCTTC. It translates to CASSPPGLAGVTSYNEQFF.

The table lists this clonotype with many counts. V and J are TRBV5-1 and TRBJ2-7; D ambiguous. V was clipped by 3 bases and J by 0 bases, with 7 bases between them. Germline V gene lookup returns CDR1 SGHRS and CDR2 YFSETQ. The CDR3 covers 13 residues. The DNA of the CDR3 is TGCGCCAGCAGCTCTTTAAACTCCTACGAGCAGTACTTC. It codes for CASSSLNSYEQYF. Combining the CDR3 with reference TRBV5-1 and TRBJ2-7 gives the whole variable domain KAGVTQTPRYLIKTRGQQVTLSCSPISGHRSVSWYQQTPGQGLQFLFEYFSETQRNKGNFPGRFSGRQFSNSRSEMNVSTLELGDSALYLCASSSLNSYEQYFGPGTRLTVT.

With regard to this clonotype: This may be a read error: a much more frequent sequence differs by one nucleotide. The chain recombines TRBV29-1 with TRBJ1-2; D remains unclear. CDR3 length equals 10 residues. The V gene's germline CDR1 is SQVTM and CDR2 ANQGSEA. V dropped 3 bases and J dropped 12 bases, with 11 bases sitting between them. CDR3 coding DNA: TGCAGCGTTGATCGGGGTGCAGACACCTTC. This gives the protein CSVDRGADTF. Full variable domain (missing parts from reference TRBV29-1 and TRBJ1-2): SAVISQKPSRDICQRGTSLTIQCQVDSQVTMMFWYRQQPGQSLTLIATANQGSEATYESGFVIDKFPISRPNLTFSTLTVSNMSPEDSSIYLCSVDRGADTFGSGTRLTVV.

The chain carries TRBV30 and TRBJ2-2; possible D gene TRBD2, 6 bases. V lost 3 bases and J lost 3, with 17 bases in between. CDR3 length: 16 residues. CDR1 GTSNPN and CDR2 SVGIG come from the germline V gene (reference sequence). This CDR3 is CAWRPQPGEDTGELFF. The CDR3, as DNA: TGTGCCTGGAGGCCCCAACCGGGAGAGGACACCGGGGAGCTGTTTTTT.

This clonotype was detected a few times. V is TRBV9 and J is TRBJ1-1, with TRBD1 matching 8 bases. The CDR3 has 16 residues. After removal of 0 bases from V and 4 bases from J, the junction contained 8 bases not matched to a gene. Per the germline V gene, CDR1 is SGDLS and CDR2 is YYNGEE. CDR3 loop: CASSVEPQGAITEAFF. The CDR3 coding sequence is TGTGCCAGCAGCGTAGAACCCCAGGGGGCGATCACTGAAGCTTTCTTT.

This clonotype was picked up one time. The chain couples TRBV20-1 to TRBJ1-1; D gene ambiguous. The germline V gene encodes CDR1 DFQATT and CDR2 SNEGSKA (reference sequence). Trimming cost V 6 bases and J 7 bases, with 21 bases left between them. There are 14 residues in the CDR3. The CDR3 nucleotides read TGCAGTGCCCATGGGAACGACTGGTTTGGTGAAGCTTTCTTT. Amino acids: CSAHGNDWFGEAFF.

This clonotype has only one observation. A junction end diverges from the germline sequence, so it may reflect a read error. V gene TRBV7-2 combines with J gene TRBJ1-5; D call uncertain. CDR3 length equals 16 residues. In germline, CDR1 is SGHTA, CDR2 FQGNSA. The CDR3 DNA sequence: TGTGCCAGCAGCTTAGAAAGCCGGGCCCTCAATCAGCCCCAGAATTTT. Translation: CASSLESRALNQPQNF.

Notes on this clonotype: Since a much larger clone is just one base distant, this may be a read error. V usage is TRBV19 and J usage is TRBJ1-2; D gene ambiguous. This CDR3 comprises 14 residues. V dropped 1 base and J dropped 8 bases, with 14 bases sitting between them. Per germline, CDR1 LNHDA and CDR2 SQIVND (reference sequence). For the CDR3, the DNA is TGTGCCAGTAGTATAGGAGTGGCGCAAATAGGCTACACCTTC. It codes for CASSIGVAQIGYTF.

This sequence joins TRBV14 and TRBJ2-3, with TRBD2 matching over 11 bases. This CDR3 contains 15 residues. Per germline, CDR1 SGHDN and CDR2 FVKESK. Trimming removed 1 base from V and 7 bases from J; junction bases left unmatched: 4. CDR3: CASSQVAGGPNTQYF. The CDR3, as DNA: TGTGCCAGCAGCCAAGTAGCGGGAGGGCCGAATACGCAGTATTTT.